What follows is one T cell receptor beta chain and its context. Antigen unknown. The CDR3 contains 16 residues. Germline CDR1 and CDR2: SGHDN and FVKESK. V trimming: 1 base; J trimming: 2 bases; junction bases outside the gene matches: 3. Once extracted for a subset, genomic DNA was divided evenly among several immunoSEQ plates. Sequencing used immunoSEQ multiplex PCR; TCRdb keeps in-frame clones, though not all of them. The profile covers around 2.1 million clones, with about 94% appearing a single time and around 0.13% taken by the ten largest. This entry is derived from a study of shared clonotypes between healthy human individuals. Whole-study results and caveats: Rarefaction revealed incomplete sorted-subset sequencing despite large depth.

The chain links TRBV14 to TRBJ2-3, with 10 positions matching TRBD2. The source material was naive CD4+ T cells sorted from blood. The subset denotes: CD45RA+ positively selected. This receptor was obtained from a man aged 18-30 years in good health. CDR3 loop: CASSQGAGGITDTQYF. The CDR3 DNA reads TGTGCCAGCAGCCAAGGAGCGGGAGGGATCACAGATACGCAGTATTTT.